Presented here are 25 T cell receptor beta chains from one specimen sequenced in a study of cytomegalovirus exposure and HLA in healthy donors. Primers for the PCR totalled 60 Vbeta and 13 Jbeta. Data came from immunoSEQ multiplex PCR; TCRdb stores just in-frame clones and leaves some out. There are approximately 120,000 clones in the sample; just under 75% occur only once, and under 5.5% lies in the top ten. Sequencing used PBMCs. The receptors derive from a man in his 60s in good health and CMV-seropositive.

This rearrangement joins TRBV15 to TRBJ2-5; the D gene is possibly TRBD1 (6 bases). The V gene lost 1 base and the J gene lost 5 bases, with 17 bases spanning the gap. The CDR3 runs to 16 residues. CDR1 and CDR2 from the germline V gene are LNHNV and YYDKDF (reference sequence). The CDR3 loop is CATSRVVGADRETQYF. Written as DNA, the CDR3 is TGTGCCACCAGCAGAGTGGTGGGGGCGGATCGCGAGACCCAGTACTTC.

The chain combines TRBV2 with TRBJ1-6; unclear D gene. The V end lost 2 bases, the J end lost 0 bases, and 8 bases lay between the germline ends. Germline values: CDR1 SNHLY, CDR2 FYNNEI. The CDR3 runs to 16 residues. CDR3 region: CASSETTFSYNSPLHF. Written as DNA, the CDR3 is TGTGCCAGCAGTGAAACCACTTTCTCCTATAATTCACCCCTCCACTTT. The entire variable domain, with the rest obtained from reference TRBV2 and TRBJ1-6, is as follows: EPEVTQTPSHQVTQMGQEVILRCVPISNHLYFYWYRQILGQKVEFLVSFYNNEISEKSEIFDDQFSVERPDGSNFTLKIRSTKLEDSAMYFCASSETTFSYNSPLHFGNGTRLTVT.

The V gene is TRBV28, the J gene TRBJ2-7; D perhaps matches TRBD2 (6 bases). This CDR3 contains 14 residues. Trimming cost V 6 bases and J 2 bases, with 14 bases left between them. The germline V gene has CDR1 MDHEN and CDR2 SYDVKM. The CDR3 bases are TGTGCCAGCAGCGCCGGGACTTCTACCTACGAGCAGTACTTC. Amino acids: CASSAGTSTYEQYF.

The chain uses TRBV6-1 and TRBJ1-3; 7 nucleotides agree with TRBD1. The CDR3 has 14 residues. Germline CDR1 reads MNHNS; CDR2 reads SASEGT. V gave up 7 bases and J gave up 4 bases; unmatched junction bases: 7. The CDR3 DNA reads TGTGCCAGCAAAGGGACAGCAGTAGGAAACACCATATATTTT. It translates to CASKGTAVGNTIYF.

J is TRBJ2-7 and V is TRBV6-1, with a weak D call TRBD2 (6 bases). This CDR3 is 18 amino acids long. V was shortened by 2 bases and J by 0 bases, with 20 bases between the two germline ends. Germline loops: CDR1 MNHNS, CDR2 SASEGT. The CDR3 protein is CASSESWRGRDLSYEQYF. Written as DNA, the CDR3 is TGTGCCAGCAGTGAATCGTGGAGGGGAAGGGACCTCTCCTACGAGCAGTACTTC.

The chain employs TRBV29-1 and TRBJ1-1; D is uncertain. Trimming left V 3 bases short and J 3 bases short, with 11 bases between. The germline gives CDR1 SQVTM, CDR2 ANQGSEA. The CDR3 runs 13 residues. The CDR3 protein is CSVESYQDTEAFF. The DNA for the CDR3 is TGCAGCGTTGAGTCCTACCAGGACACTGAAGCTTTCTTT.

The chain recombines TRBV6-5 with TRBJ2-5, with TRBD2 matching 7 bases. This CDR3 region has 15 residues. Trimming cost V 9 bases and J 5 bases; bases outside gene matches: 15. Germline V gene sequence: CDR1 MNHEY, CDR2 SVGAGI. CDR3 in DNA: TGTGCCAGTTTAGGAACAGCGGGGCGAAGGGAGACCCAGTACTTC. Residues: CASLGTAGRRETQYF.

The chain uses TRBV30 and TRBJ1-2; D is unclear. Germline lookup yields CDR1 GTSNPN and CDR2 SVGIG (reference sequence). V was pared by 7 bases and J by 2 bases, with 5 bases between. The CDR3 has 10 residues. The CDR3 loop reads CALGNYGYTF. In DNA form, the CDR3 reads TGTGCCTTGGGCAACTATGGCTACACCTTC.

The gene calls are TRBV5-1 and TRBJ1-2; D uncertain. Between the trimmed V and J ends, which lost 0 bases and 0 bases, there was a span of 9 bases. This CDR3 has 15 residues. The germline gives CDR1 SGHRS, CDR2 YFSETQ. The CDR3 DNA is TGCGCCAGCAGCTTGGATGGGAGTTCTAACTATGGCTACACCTTC. This translates into CASSLDGSSNYGYTF.

The chain combines TRBV30 with TRBJ1-1; D unresolved. CDR3 length: 12 residues. Trimming cost V 3 bases and J 7 bases, with 12 bases left between them. Looked up from germline, CDR1 is GTSNPN and CDR2 is SVGIG (reference sequence). Here the CDR3 reads CAWRRGFGEAFF. CDR3 coding DNA: TGTGCCTGGAGGCGGGGATTTGGTGAAGCTTTCTTT.

This clone appeared a few times. The rearrangement joins TRBV5-1 to TRBJ2-7, with D tentatively TRBD1 (5 bases). CDR1 SGHRS and CDR2 YFSETQ come from the germline V gene. This CDR3 is 16 amino acids long. V dropped 0 bases and J dropped 5 bases, with 18 bases sitting between them. The CDR3 is CASSLGVGQGSDEQYF. The CDR3 coding sequence is TGCGCCAGCAGCTTGGGCGTCGGGCAGGGAAGCGACGAGCAGTACTTC.

This rearrangement joins TRBV9 to TRBJ2-7, with TRBD1 identical over 9 bases. Germline CDR1 SGDLS, CDR2 YYNGEE. The V and J ends lost 4 bases and 5 bases, in that order; junction bases with no gene match: 10. This CDR3 spans 15 amino acids. CDR3 nucleotide sequence: TGTGCCAGCAGCATATCGGGACAGGGAGATAACGAGCAGTACTTC. The encoded protein is CASSISGQGDNEQYF.

The CDR3 loop is CASSGTALGGQYF. For the CDR3, the DNA is TGCGCCAGCAGCGGGACAGCGCTTGGAGGGCAGTACTTC. The chain links TRBV4-1 to TRBJ2-7, with 7 positions matching TRBD1. Trimming removed 5 bases from V and 9 bases from J; junction bases left unmatched: 10. This CDR3 is built from 13 residues. Germline CDR1 and CDR2: MGHRA and YSYEKL.

Only one count was recorded for this clone. The chain couples TRBV6-1 to TRBJ2-7; maybe TRBD1 (7 bases). This CDR3 region has 14 residues. V dropped 5 bases and J dropped 4 bases, with 15 bases sitting between them. Germline V gene data show CDR1 as MNHNS and CDR2 as SASEGT. The CDR3 coding sequence is TGTGCCAGCAGTCTCGGACAGGAGGGGTACGAGCAGTACTTC. It is translated as CASSLGQEGYEQYF.

This clone was seen a few times. This chain joins TRBV9 and TRBJ2-2, with TRBD1 matching 7 bases. V gave up 5 bases and J gave up 0 bases; unmatched junction bases: 1. The CDR3 has 14 amino acids. Germline CDR1 is SGDLS and CDR2 is YYNGEE. CDR3 coding DNA: TGTGCCAGCAGGGGACAGCCGAACACCGGGGAGCTGTTTTTT. It yields the protein CASRGQPNTGELFF.

Only one count was recorded for this clone. V usage is TRBV19 and J usage is TRBJ2-2; D gene unclear. Trimming left V 3 bases short and J 8 bases short, with 16 bases between. CDR1 and CDR2 (germline): LNHDA, SQIVND (reference sequence). The CDR3 totals 15 residues. The CDR3 here is CASSIQNGLIGELFF. The CDR3 DNA follows: TGTGCCAGTAGTATCCAAAATGGGCTGATTGGGGAGCTGTTTTTT.

This chain connects TRBV27 to TRBJ2-4; a possible D gene is TRBD2 (5 bases). The CDR3 has 14 residues. The V and J ends lost 6 bases and 3 bases respectively, with 12 bases between them. Germline lookup yields CDR1 MNHEY and CDR2 SMNVEV (reference sequence). The CDR3 nucleotides read TGTGCCAGCAGCCGGGGTTTGGGCAAAAACATTCAGTACTTC. Its translation: CASSRGLGKNIQYF.

The chain has TRBV6-5 and TRBJ1-1; 7 bases align to TRBD1. V lost 8 bases to trimming and J lost 4 bases; unmatched junction nucleotides: 10. Germline CDR1 MNHEY, CDR2 SVGAGI. The CDR3 spans 14 residues. CDR3 DNA sequence: TGTGCCAGCTCTCTGATACAGGGGCTCACTGAAGCTTTCTTT. Encoded protein: CASSLIQGLTEAFF.

V is TRBV5-6 and J is TRBJ2-5, with 7 positions matching TRBD1. The trim removed 1 base at V and 4 bases at J, leaving 7 bases unmatched. The germline V gene has CDR1 SGHDT and CDR2 YYEEEE. CDR3 length equals 15 residues. CDR3 residues: CASSLLRQGVETQYF. The CDR3 nucleotides are TGTGCCAGCAGCTTGCTTCGGCAGGGGGTAGAGACCCAGTACTTC. Together with reference TRBV5-6 and TRBJ2-5, the CDR3 gives the full variable domain: DAGVTQSPTHLIKTRGQQVTLRCSPKSGHDTVSWYQQALGQGPQFIFQYYEEEERQRGNFPDRFSGHQFPNYSSELNVNALLLGDSALYLCASSLLRQGVETQYFGPGTRLLVL.

The V call is TRBV5-6, the J call TRBJ2-3, with no clear D. Germline CDR1 is SGHDT and CDR2 is YYEEEE. The CDR3 loop spans 13 amino acids. V lost 6 bases and J 2 bases, leaving 10 bases between the germline ends. The CDR3 region has the DNA TGTGCCAGCAAAGATACGGTCACAGATACGCAGTATTTT. This translates into CASKDTVTDTQYF.

The chain combines TRBV2 with TRBJ1-2; tentative D call: TRBD1 (6 bases). CDR1 is SNHLY, CDR2 FYNNEI, per germline. V was trimmed by 3 bases and J by 4 bases, leaving 9 bases between them. The CDR3 runs to 13 residues. In nucleotides, the CDR3 is TGTGCCAGCAGTGACCGAGGGGGCTATGGCTACACCTTC. Translating gives CASSDRGGYGYTF.

The chain is built from TRBV10-3 and TRBJ2-3; possibly TRBD2 for D (7 bases). V gave up 11 bases and J gave up 2 bases, with 14 bases separating them. The germline V gene encodes CDR1 ENHRY and CDR2 SYGVKD. The CDR3 is 13 residues long. The CDR3 loop is CAHAGADTDTQYF. For the CDR3, the DNA is TGTGCCCACGCGGGGGCCGACACAGATACGCAGTATTTT.

The J gene is TRBJ2-2, the V gene TRBV2; 9 bases map to TRBD2. Germline V gene lookup returns CDR1 SNHLY and CDR2 FYNNEI. The CDR3 runs to 16 residues. The trim removed 7 bases at V and 2 bases at J, leaving 8 bases unmatched. CDR3 bases: TGTGCCAGCAATGGCGCTAGCGGGACTAACACCGGGGAGCTGTTTTTT. Translation: CASNGASGTNTGELFF. The complete variable domain, with remaining parts taken from reference TRBV2 and TRBJ2-2, reads EPEVTQTPSHQVTQMGQEVILRCVPISNHLYFYWYRQILGQKVEFLVSFYNNEISEKSEIFDDQFSVERPDGSNFTLKIRSTKLEDSAMYFCASNGASGTNTGELFFGEGSRLTVL.

The chain employs TRBV7-3 and TRBJ2-3; D perhaps matches TRBD1 (5 bases). Deletions cut 7 bases from V and 0 bases from J, with 8 bases between. From germline, CDR1 is SGHTA and CDR2 FQGTGA. This CDR3 contains 13 residues. CDR3 coding DNA: TGTGCCAGCACCACAGGTAGCACAGATACGCAGTATTTT. This codes for CASTTGSTDTQYF. The variable domain in full, with the rest retrieved from reference TRBV7-3 and TRBJ2-3, is GAGVSQTPSNKVTEKGKYVELRCDPISGHTALYWYRQSLGQGPEFLIYFQGTGAADDSGLPNDRFFAVRPEGSVSTLKIQRTERGDSAVYLCASTTGSTDTQYFGPGTRLTVL.

The rearrangement joins TRBV7-9 to TRBJ2-7, with 9 bases aligning to TRBD1. The ends lost 3 bases at V and 5 bases at J; junction bases unmatched: 8. Germline V gene lookup returns CDR1 SEHNR and CDR2 FQNEAQ (reference sequence). CDR3 size: 15 residues. The CDR3 spells CASSFYTGGGDEQYF. The CDR3 DNA sequence: TGTGCCAGCAGCTTTTACACAGGGGGCGGCGACGAGCAGTACTTC.